These T cell receptor beta chains were read from a single sample in a study of shared clonotypes between healthy human individuals. TCRdb's table, derived via immunoSEQ multiplex PCR, lists solely in-frame clones and lacks some. In the table there are about 700,000 clones, 74% of which are singletons. The specimen was memory CD4+ T cells sorted from blood. The receptors originated from a woman between 25 and 40 years old in good health. The CDR3 runs from the conserved cysteine through the conserved F or W. Fields, in order: clone size, V gene, J gene, D gene, CDR3 protein, CDR3 DNA. D genes are given only for firm matches. Clone size is stated in some rows and not others, as once, few, many or a class when expanded.

.	TRBV30	TRBJ1-2	.	CAWKINLSGSGYTF	TGTGCCTGGAAAATTAACCTCTCGGGTAGTGGCTACACCTTC
.	TRBV9	TRBJ2-1	TRBD1	CASSAGTAYYNEQFF	TGTGCCAGCAGCGCCGGGACAGCTTACTACAATGAGCAGTTCTTC
.	TRBV2	TRBJ1-1	.	CAGRDMNTEAFF	TGTGCCGGCCGGGACATGAACACTGAAGCTTTCTTT
.	TRBV18	TRBJ1-4	.	CASSHRGGSATNEKLFF	TGTGCCAGCTCGCATCGGGGCGGCTCAGCAACTAATGAAAAACTGTTTTTT
.	TRBV28	TRBJ2-5	.	CASRVGGGGAQETQYF	TGTGCCAGCAGGGTTGGCGGTGGAGGAGCTCAAGAGACCCAGTACTTC
few	TRBV18	TRBJ1-1	.	CASSPRGDYGNTEAFF	TGTGCCAGCTCACCACGGGGGGATTACGGGAACACTGAAGCTTTCTTT
.	TRBV14	TRBJ2-1	TRBD2	CASSQSGTSGVHEQFF	TGTGCCAGCAGCCAAAGTGGGACTAGCGGGGTCCATGAGCAGTTCTTC
.	TRBV6-1	TRBJ1-5	.	CASSGQPQHF	TGTGCCAGCTCGGGTCAGCCCCAGCATTTT
few	TRBV5-1	TRBJ2-2	.	CASSLEVKLNTGELFF	TGCGCCAGCAGCTTGGAGGTCAAGTTGAACACCGGGGAGCTGTTTTTT
.	TRBV5-1	TRBJ1-1	.	CASSWAVNTEAFF	TGCGCCAGCAGCTGGGCTGTTAACACTGAAGCTTTCTTT
.	TRBV7-2	TRBJ2-7	.	CASSLTAAKTAYEQYF	TGTGCCAGCAGCTTAACAGCGGCCAAAACAGCCTACGAGCAGTACTTC
.	TRBV13	TRBJ2-1	TRBD2	CASTSPGLGSANEQFF	TGTGCCAGCACCTCCCCGGGACTAGGGTCCGCCAATGAGCAGTTCTTC
.	TRBV5-6	TRBJ1-1	.	CASSLGTGSTEAFF	TGTGCCAGCAGCTTGGGAACAGGGAGCACTGAAGCTTTCTTT
.	TRBV5-4	TRBJ2-5	.	CASSLAVGAQETQYF	TGTGCCAGCAGCTTGGCCGTGGGGGCACAAGAGACCCAGTACTTC
.	TRBV4-1	TRBJ2-1	TRBD2	CASSLHGTSGRDEQFF	TGCGCCAGCAGCCTCCACGGGACTAGCGGGAGGGATGAGCAGTTCTTC
.	TRBV5-1	TRBJ2-5	.	CASSQVIQETQYF	TGCGCCAGCAGTCAGGTGATCCAAGAGACCCAGTACTTC
.	TRBV27	TRBJ1-4	.	CASSLGGQVNGKLFF	TGTGCCAGCAGTTTGGGGGGGCAGGTCAACGGGAAACTGTTTTTT
.	TRBV5-1	TRBJ2-7	TRBD1	CASSSGTGGVEQYF	TGCGCCAGCAGCTCCGGGACAGGGGGCGTCGAGCAGTACTTC
.	TRBV6-1	TRBJ2-7	.	CASSGTTGEWTEQYF	TGTGCCAGCAGTGGTACGACAGGCGAGTGGACCGAGCAGTACTTC
.	TRBV28	TRBJ2-7	TRBD1	CASTRDSSYEQYF	TGTGCCAGCACCCGGGACAGCTCCTACGAGCAGTACTTC
.	TRBV11-2	TRBJ2-2	.	CASSLLFPGELFF	TGTGCCAGCAGCTTATTATTCCCCGGGGAGCTGTTTTTT
.	TRBV5-1	TRBJ1-4	.	CASSLGSGATNEKLFF	TGCGCCAGCAGCTTGGGTTCAGGAGCAACTAATGAAAAACTGTTTTTT
.	TRBV9	TRBJ2-1	TRBD2	CASSGGLSGSYNEQFF	TGTGCCAGCAGCGGGGGACTAAGCGGATCCTACAATGAGCAGTTCTTC
.	TRBV28	TRBJ1-5	.	CASSLRTGDPNQPQHF	TGTGCCAGCAGTTTAAGAACAGGCGATCCCAATCAGCCCCAGCATTTT
.	TRBV29-1	TRBJ1-1	TRBD1	CSVYGQANTEAFF	TGCAGCGTATATGGACAGGCGAACACTGAAGCTTTCTTT
many	TRBV7-2	TRBJ1-5	.	CASSLVAGSNQPQHF	TGTGCCAGCAGCTTAGTTGCGGGTAGCAATCAGCCCCAGCATTTT
.	TRBV7-9	TRBJ1-4	TRBD1	CASSELTGEVNEKLFF	TGTGCCAGCAGCGAACTGACAGGGGAAGTCAATGAAAAACTGTTTTTT
.	TRBV25-1	TRBJ2-5	.	CASSELDPGMREAQYF	TGTGCCAGCAGTGAATTAGATCCAGGGATGAGGGAGGCCCAGTACTTC
.	TRBV7-8	TRBJ2-7	TRBD2	CASRRLAGYEQYF	TGTGCCAGCAGGAGACTAGCGGGATACGAGCAGTACTTC
.	TRBV4-2	TRBJ1-2	.	CASSQVGESGNYGYTF	TGTGCCAGCAGCCAAGTGGGGGAATCAGGGAACTATGGCTACACCTTC
.	TRBV5-6	TRBJ2-2	.	CASSLLGTKRDTGELFF	TGTGCCAGCAGCTTGTTGGGGACAAAAAGGGACACCGGGGAGCTGTTTTTT
.	TRBV14	TRBJ2-5	.	CASSQRETQYF	TGTGCCAGCAGCCAAAGAGAGACCCAGTACTTC
few	TRBV2	TRBJ2-5	.	CASRDSSAQETQYF	TGTGCCAGCAGGGACTCTAGCGCGCAAGAGACCCAGTACTTC
.	TRBV9	TRBJ2-7	.	CASSVAGGVGYEQYF	TGTGCCAGCAGCGTAGCTGGAGGGGTGGGGTACGAGCAGTACTTC
once	TRBV5-5	TRBJ2-7	TRBD2	CASSTTGTSAYEQYF	TGTGCCAGCAGCACTACCGGGACTAGCGCCTACGAGCAGTACTTC
once	TRBV4-2	TRBJ2-7	.	CASSQARNPSDEQYF	TGTGCCAGCAGCCAAGCCCGCAACCCTAGCGACGAGCAGTACTTC
.	TRBV27	TRBJ2-2	TRBD2	CASSRLAGGLNTGELFF	TGTGCCAGCAGTAGACTAGCGGGAGGGCTCAACACCGGGGAGCTGTTTTTT
once	TRBV4-2	TRBJ1-5	.	CASSQSIGGYQPQHF	TGTGCCAGCAGCCAATCAATTGGGGGATATCAGCCCCAGCATTTT
.	TRBV4-1	TRBJ2-2	.	CASSQVGGSGELFF	TGCGCCAGCAGCCAAGTTGGCGGTTCCGGGGAGCTGTTTTTT
.	TRBV5-1	TRBJ2-3	.	CASSLGQASRTDTQYF	TGCGCCAGCAGCTTAGGGCAGGCCTCTCGCACAGATACGCAGTATTTT
.	TRBV19	TRBJ1-5	.	CASSMAYNQPQHF	TGTGCCAGTAGTATGGCGTATAATCAGCCCCAGCATTTT
few	TRBV5-1	TRBJ1-1	TRBD1	CASSIITGQGSSEAFF	TGCGCCAGCAGCATTATCACGGGACAGGGGTCGTCTGAAGCTTTCTTT
.	TRBV6-6	TRBJ2-7	.	CASSYAYEQYF	TGTGCCAGCAGTTACGCCTACGAGCAGTACTTC
few	TRBV5-1	TRBJ2-7	TRBD1	CASTPHRDSSYEQYF	TGCGCCAGCACCCCCCACAGGGACAGCTCCTACGAGCAGTACTTC
few	TRBV5-1	TRBJ2-5	.	CASSLAWSLKETQYF	TGCGCCAGCAGCTTGGCCTGGTCACTGAAAGAGACCCAGTACTTC
.	TRBV27	TRBJ2-6	TRBD2	CARIPGLAGSGANVLTF	TGTGCCAGGATCCCGGGACTAGCGGGATCTGGGGCCAACGTCCTGACTTTC
.	TRBV4-2	TRBJ1-1	.	CASSQDGGRGTLGAFF	TGTGCCAGCAGCCAAGACGGCGGGCGGGGGACACTTGGAGCTTTCTTT
.	TRBV28	TRBJ2-1	TRBD2	CATGLAGDRNEQFF	TGTGCCACCGGACTAGCGGGAGACCGCAATGAGCAGTTCTTC
.	TRBV5-1	TRBJ2-3	TRBD2	CASRSAGTRTDTQYF	TGCGCCAGCAGATCGGCCGGGACTAGGACAGATACGCAGTATTTT
once	TRBV4-1	TRBJ2-1	TRBD2	CASSLGLADYNEQFF	TGCGCCAGCAGCCTCGGACTAGCGGACTACAATGAGCAGTTCTTC
.	TRBV7-9	TRBJ2-7	TRBD1	CASSFRGTGGYEQYF	TGTGCCAGCAGCTTTCGAGGGACAGGGGGCTACGAGCAGTACTTC
.	TRBV29-1	TRBJ2-3	.	CSVAGRLTDTQYF	TGCAGCGTTGCTGGCCGACTCACAGATACGCAGTATTTT
.	TRBV28	TRBJ2-6	.	CASSLTGVPSGANVLTF	TGTGCCAGCAGTCTGACGGGGGTGCCCTCTGGGGCCAACGTCCTGACTTTC
.	TRBV11-2	TRBJ1-1	.	CASRRGGQGTEAFF	TGTGCCAGCCGCCGGGGGGGTCAGGGCACTGAAGCTTTCTTT
.	TRBV25-1	TRBJ2-7	.	CASSAYYEQYF	TGTGCCAGCAGTGCCTACTACGAGCAGTACTTC
few	TRBV2	TRBJ1-5	.	CASSEDGLVTHQPQHF	TGTGCCAGCAGTGAAGATGGGCTGGTCACACATCAGCCCCAGCATTTT
.	TRBV27	TRBJ2-3	TRBD2	CASSDGRGLDTQYF	TGTGCCAGCAGCGACGGGAGGGGATTAGATACGCAGTATTTT
.	TRBV5-1	TRBJ1-4	TRBD1	CASSPGDRGAKLFF	TGCGCCAGCAGCCCGGGGGACAGGGGCGCAAAACTGTTTTTT
.	TRBV28	TRBJ2-7	.	CASSALRDEQYF	TGTGCCAGCAGTGCTCTCAGGGACGAGCAGTACTTC